This T cell receptor beta chain stems from a study of shared clonotypes between healthy human individuals. Findings and caveats of the study: The generation probabilities recorded for non-shared clonotypes fell below those of clonotypes shared by all four donors.

Comment on this clone: What it binds is not known.

Sequencing was performed with immunoSEQ multiplex PCR; in TCRdb, only in-frame clones are kept and a portion is missing. The sample lists 2.5 million or so clones; over 85% were seen once. The V gene end was trimmed by 3 bases and the J gene end by 5 bases; junction bases not matched to a gene: 2. The CDR3 spans 13 residues. The V gene's germline CDR1 is SQVTM and CDR2 ANQGSEA. The receptor was derived from a man aged 18 to 35 in good health. This chain uses TRBV29-1 with TRBJ2-4; 9 nucleotides align to TRBD2. Sequencing input: naive CD4+ T cells sorted from blood. Specified subset: CD45RA+ positively selected. CDR3 in DNA: TGCAGCGTTGATAGCGGGGGAGAAAACATTCAGTACTTC. Translated: CSVDSGGENIQYF.